The rows below give T cell receptor beta chains drawn from one sample of a study of shared T cell receptors in the human thymus. Profiling relied on immunoSEQ multiplex PCR, and the TCRdb table lists in-frame clones only, not all of them. The sample carries over 350,000 clones, about 95% recorded once. Sequencing was performed on thymocytes. Source of these receptors: a human donor. CDR3s include the opening cysteine and the closing phenylalanine or tryptophan. Fields, in order: J gene, V gene, CDR3 protein.

j_gene: TRBJ2-5
v_gene: TRBV21-1
CDR3aa: CASSKDPREETQYF

j_gene: TRBJ2-1
v_gene: TRBV27
CDR3aa: CASGPRGRAYNEQFF

j_gene: TRBJ1-5
v_gene: TRBV29-1
CDR3aa: CSVETGSNQPQHF

j_gene: TRBJ2-3
v_gene: TRBV27
CDR3aa: CASSRTSSACRDTQYF

j_gene: TRBJ1-1
v_gene: TRBV10-2
CDR3aa: CASRGGQGYGNTEAFF

j_gene: TRBJ2-1
v_gene: TRBV6-1
CDR3aa: CASSGASGRSNEQFF

j_gene: TRBJ2-3
v_gene: TRBV28
CDR3aa: CATKWGLAGDTQYF

j_gene: TRBJ1-1
v_gene: TRBV9
CDR3aa: CASKGREGAFF

j_gene: TRBJ1-4
v_gene: TRBV15
CDR3aa: CATSRVQGASEKLFF

j_gene: TRBJ2-1
v_gene: TRBV5-6
CDR3aa: CASSGGQGGQFF

j_gene: TRBJ1-2
v_gene: TRBV15
CDR3aa: CATSTTSTGEGYTF

j_gene: TRBJ2-3
v_gene: TRBV7-9
CDR3aa: CASSSNQLAGVRTDTQYF

j_gene: TRBJ2-7
v_gene: TRBV2
CDR3aa: CASSARFWYEQYF

j_gene: TRBJ1-5
v_gene: TRBV30
CDR3aa: CAWSAGQVNQPQHF

j_gene: TRBJ1-3
v_gene: TRBV9
CDR3aa: CASSSPRSPFGFRPGNTIYF

j_gene: TRBJ2-1
v_gene: TRBV4-3
CDR3aa: CASSQGRGGRYNEQFF

j_gene: TRBJ1-2
v_gene: TRBV29-1
CDR3aa: CSVQGVDNTGGYTF

j_gene: TRBJ2-1
v_gene: TRBV5-1
CDR3aa: CASSFPPAGGPDEQFF

j_gene: TRBJ2-1
v_gene: TRBV4-1
CDR3aa: CASSQDPRPGVYNEQFF

j_gene: TRBJ1-2
v_gene: TRBV19
CDR3aa: CASSTRDQYYGYTF

j_gene: TRBJ1-5
v_gene: TRBV5-1
CDR3aa: CASSLPGTGANQPQHF

j_gene: TRBJ2-7
v_gene: TRBV4-3
CDR3aa: CASSPARGPASGRAVIYEQYF

j_gene: TRBJ1-1
v_gene: TRBV5-6
CDR3aa: CASSRTGCNTEAFF

j_gene: TRBJ1-2
v_gene: TRBV10-3
CDR3aa: CAISESIKSRDKNYGYTF

j_gene: TRBJ2-7
v_gene: TRBV6-5
CDR3aa: CASSYRRERSYEQYF

j_gene: TRBJ2-1
v_gene: TRBV7-3
CDR3aa: CASSPTSTGGSYNEQFF

j_gene: TRBJ2-7
v_gene: TRBV5-1
CDR3aa: CASSIRGQGYSYEQYF

j_gene: TRBJ2-5
v_gene: TRBV5-1
CDR3aa: CASSPGTGVVSVIGRREETQYF

j_gene: TRBJ2-2
v_gene: TRBV28
CDR3aa: CASSSPPGQGRTGELFF

j_gene: TRBJ1-1
v_gene: TRBV6-5
CDR3aa: CASSPGTNGREAFF

j_gene: TRBJ2-5
v_gene: TRBV5-1
CDR3aa: CASSPGTEETQYF

j_gene: TRBJ2-1
v_gene: TRBV11-3
CDR3aa: CASSLEGRSGYSYNEQFF

j_gene: TRBJ2-5
v_gene: TRBV19
CDR3aa: CASSIRSDFGEETQYF

j_gene: TRBJ2-7
v_gene: TRBV4-2
CDR3aa: CASSPRSLGRSRYEQYF

j_gene: TRBJ2-7
v_gene: TRBV6-6
CDR3aa: CASSYYGEAHEQYF

j_gene: TRBJ1-2
v_gene: TRBV2
CDR3aa: CASSGAAGYGYTF

j_gene: TRBJ2-3
v_gene: TRBV21-1
CDR3aa: CASSSGSSTDTQYF

j_gene: TRBJ2-3
v_gene: TRBV5-6
CDR3aa: CASSLIQTGGPADTQYF